This record covers a single TCR beta chain. Per the original data handling: Amplification from reference gene primers served as the basis for estimated nucleated cell counts. TCRdb's table, derived via immunoSEQ multiplex PCR, lists solely in-frame clones and lacks some. V, J and clone size are taken as reported in that table, and D and trimming were inferred from the DNA itself. The sample shows 70,000 to 95,000 clones, nearly 95% of them seen only once. CDR1 SGHDN and CDR2 FVKESK come from the germline V gene. V shed 2 bases and J shed 4 bases, with 8 bases lying between them. The CDR3 is made up of 14 amino acids. This specimen comes from a study of blood T cell repertoires in COVID-19.

V is TRBV14 and J is TRBJ2-2; D perhaps matches TRBD2 (6 bases). The clonotype was recovered from a human donor with active COVID-19. The donor label of this sample is uncertain. Material for sequencing was peripheral blood. This CDR3 reads CASSQSGVTGELFF. The CDR3 coding sequence is TGTGCCAGCAGCCAATCGGGAGTCACCGGGGAGCTGTTTTTT.